The clone carrying this T cell receptor (beta chain) showed up just once. About 91 million PBMCs served as the genomic DNA source for unsorted samples. These data belong to a study of shared clonotypes between healthy human individuals. Libraries were prepared by immunoSEQ multiplex PCR; TCRdb keeps only in-frame clonotypes and omits some of them. This sample carries about 480,000 clones, around 79% of them seen once, and the ten largest clones take approximately 13%. The CDR3 contains 15 residues. V was trimmed by 1 base and J by 5 bases, leaving 14 bases between them. From germline, CDR1 is SEHNR and CDR2 FQNEAQ (reference sequence).

The receptor was derived from a woman in her thirties or forties in good health. Some clones in this sample may be carry-over from other donors' samples. The sequenced sample was PBMCs. The V call is TRBV7-9, the J call TRBJ1-1; D unclear. The DNA for the CDR3 is TGTGCCAGCAGCTTAGAGGGCGGGTTTGGGACTGAAGCTTTCTTT. Translation gives CASSLEGGFGTEAFF.